This TCR beta chain was profiled in a study of control samples from healthy donors and cancer patients. The V gene's germline CDR1 is SEHNR and CDR2 FQNEAQ (reference sequence). The CDR3 has 16 amino acids. V lost 2 bases, J lost 2 bases, and 6 bases stayed unmatched. Assay: immunoSEQ multiplex PCR; the TCRdb copy retains only in-frame clones and omits some. This table holds 80,000 to 100,000 clones, around 88% found once. This sequence originates from a man between 25 and 39 years old in good health. V and J are TRBV7-9 and TRBJ2-3, with 8 bases identical to TRBD1. Sequenced material: blood. In DNA form, the CDR3 reads TGTGCCAGCAGCTTAACCGGGACAGGTAACACAGATACGCAGTATTTT. Its translation: CASSLTGTGNTDTQYF.